Below, one T cell receptor beta chain is given with its context. One junction end disagrees with the germline gene, perhaps due to a read error. Production of TCR beta cDNA used roughly 480 ng total RNA together with a constant-region primer. ARM-PCR, slightly modified, supplied the TCR beta libraries through three nested multiplex PCR rounds. The first two PCR rounds used TRBV1-TRBV30 forward primers with a C-beta reverse primer, around 10 cycles each. TCRdb called the multiplex PCR reads again in MiXCR, with one record for every CDR3 protein. The repertoire holds roughly 100,000 distinct CDR3 sequences, with approximately 80% as singletons. This sample was taken from a study of tumor-infiltrating lymphocytes in primary liver carcinoma. Extraction of RNA together with DNA used about 17-30 mg of unsorted bulk tissue. Germline V gives CDR1 SGHVS, CDR2 FQNEAQ. The CDR3 loop spans 14 amino acids.

The chain carries TRBV7-8 and TRBJ2-7; D is uncertain. Sequenced material: liver tumor tissue from sampling region 3. Subset reported: tumor region T3, left-lateral pole. The TCR originated in a man aged 35-49 years with primary liver carcinoma and hepatitis B virus infection. CDR3 coding DNA: TGTGCCAGCTGCTTGACCTTAGAGTGGTACGAGCAGTACTTC. Its protein product is CASCLTLEWYEQYF.